This record covers a single T cell receptor (beta chain). Its antigen is unidentified. The PCR was carried out with 60 Vbeta primers and 13 Jbeta primers. The table came from immunoSEQ multiplex PCR; TCRdb's copy has only in-frame clones and leaves some out. The sample holds some 130,000 clones, about four fifths seen once. This sample is part of a study of cytomegalovirus exposure and HLA in healthy donors. Notes on the study in general: A highly shared variant cluster was judged a likely technical artifact.

This CDR3 region has 11 residues. V lost 5 bases to trimming and J lost 7 bases, with 5 bases between them. The germline V gene has CDR1 ENHRY and CDR2 SYGVKD. The specimen was PBMCs. The TCR comes from a man aged 18 to 30 in good health and CMV-seronegative. The V and J genes are TRBV10-3 and TRBJ2-2; no firm D call. Here the CDR3 DNA reads TGTGCCATCAGTTCTAGCGGGGAGCTGTTTTTT. Translating gives CAISSSGELFF.